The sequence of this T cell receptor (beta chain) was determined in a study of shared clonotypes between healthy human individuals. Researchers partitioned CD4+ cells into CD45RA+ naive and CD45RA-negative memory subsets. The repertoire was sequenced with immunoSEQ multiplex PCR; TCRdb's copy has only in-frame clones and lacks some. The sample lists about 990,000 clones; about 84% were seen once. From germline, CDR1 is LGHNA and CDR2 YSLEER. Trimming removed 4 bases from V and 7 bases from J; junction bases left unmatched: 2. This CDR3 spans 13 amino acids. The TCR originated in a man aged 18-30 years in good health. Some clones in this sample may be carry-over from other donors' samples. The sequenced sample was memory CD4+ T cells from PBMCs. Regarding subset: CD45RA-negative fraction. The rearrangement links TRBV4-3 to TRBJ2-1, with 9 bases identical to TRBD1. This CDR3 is CASSRDRGNEQFF. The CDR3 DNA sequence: TGCGCCAGCAGCCGTGACAGGGGGAATGAGCAGTTCTTC.